This T cell receptor beta chain was identified in a study of T cell responses to AZD1222 COVID-19 vaccine. Overall study findings and caveats: No day 14 peak samples; only post-peak repertoires were characterized.

The repertoire was sequenced with immunoSEQ multiplex PCR; TCRdb's copy has only in-frame clones and lacks some. The sample lists 150,000 or so clones; about 89% were seen once. On this clone: As yet, its antigen is unknown.

The material sequenced was peripheral blood, taken on day 0 of AZD1222 vaccination. The source of this sequence is an adult in good health.

The CDR3 DNA sequence: TGTGCCAGCAGCTTGACAGGGGTTTCTAATGAGCAGTTCTTC. Translating gives CASSLTGVSNEQFF. The chain employs TRBV7-9 and TRBJ2-1, with 8 bases identical to TRBD1. Germline trimming cut 3 bases from V and 7 bases from J; bases unmatched to any gene: 5. CDR1 and CDR2 (germline): SEHNR, FQNEAQ (reference sequence). The CDR3 is made up of 14 amino acids.